The next 8 T cell receptor beta chains were all read from a single sample in a study of T cell responses to AZD1222 COVID-19 vaccine. Sequencing was performed with immunoSEQ multiplex PCR; in TCRdb, only in-frame clones are kept and a portion is missing. Seen here are some 120,000 clones, around 90% observed once, and the top ten hold less than 6.5%. The sample in question was peripheral blood, obtained on day 0 of AZD1222 vaccination. These receptors came from an adult in good health.

This clone appeared a single time. The chain is built from TRBV30 and TRBJ1-6; weak D call: TRBD1 (5 bases). Trimming left V 3 bases short and J 4 bases short, with 7 bases between. The CDR3 is made up of 13 amino acids. The germline V gene has CDR1 GTSNPN and CDR2 SVGIG (reference sequence). The CDR3 region is CAWRDNYNSPLHF. CDR3 nucleotide sequence: TGTGCCTGGAGGGACAATTATAATTCACCCCTCCACTTT.

This chain connects TRBV19 to TRBJ1-1; D remains unclear. The CDR3 contains 14 residues. Germline lookup yields CDR1 LNHDA and CDR2 SQIVND (reference sequence). V shed 3 bases and J shed 1 base, with 9 bases lying between them. In DNA form, the CDR3 reads TGTGCCAGTAGTATTTCAATCGGGAACACTGAAGCTTTCTTT. Amino acid sequence: CASSISIGNTEAFF. Looking up the rest from reference TRBV19 and TRBJ1-1 gives the full variable domain: DGGITQSPKYLFRKEGQNVTLSCEQNLNHDAMYWYRQDPGQGLRLIYYSQIVNDFQKGDIAEGYSVSREKKESFPLTVTSAQKNPTAFYLCASSISIGNTEAFFGQGTRLTVV.

The chain links TRBV12-1 to TRBJ1-6. TRBV12-1 is flagged as a pseudogene. The CDR3 runs 13 residues. CDR3 amino acids: CATLSWINSPLHF. In DNA, the CDR3 is TGTGCCACCTTAAGTTGGATTAATTCACCCCTCCACTTT.

The chain recombines TRBV7-9 with TRBJ1-5, with TRBD1 identical over 7 bases. Germline V lookup: CDR1 SEHNR, CDR2 FQNEAQ (reference sequence). V shed 6 bases, J shed 3 bases, and the junction held 8 bases outside the gene matches. The CDR3 is made up of 15 amino acids. CDR3 DNA: TGTGCCAGCAGTTCCGGGGACAGCCACAATCAGCCCCAGCATTTT. Translated, it gives CASSSGDSHNQPQHF.

The chain combines TRBV11-2 with TRBJ1-3; D is unclear. The germline CDR1 and CDR2 sequences are SGHAT and FQNNGV. Deletions cut 5 bases from V and 2 bases from J, with 4 bases between. CDR3 length: 12 amino acids. The DNA for the CDR3 is TGTGCCAGCAGCCAAACTGGAAACACCATATATTTT. Protein sequence: CASSQTGNTIYF. Together with reference TRBV11-2 and TRBJ1-3, the CDR3 gives the full variable domain: EAGVAQSPRYKIIEKRQSVAFWCNPISGHATLYWYQQILGQGPKLLIQFQNNGVVDDSQLPKDRFSAERLKGVDSTLKIQPAKLEDSAVYLCASSQTGNTIYFGEGSWLTVV.

This clone was observed a few times. The chain joins TRBV5-1 to TRBJ1-5, with D perhaps matching TRBD1 (5 bases). The CDR3 loop spans 15 amino acids. V lost 0 bases and J 2 bases, leaving 9 bases between the germline ends. Germline-derived CDR1 and CDR2 are SGHRS and YFSETQ. CDR3 in amino acids: CASSLEGNGNQPQHF. In DNA, the CDR3 is TGCGCCAGCAGCTTGGAGGGGAATGGCAATCAGCCCCAGCATTTT.

This chain joins TRBV6-1 and TRBJ2-1, with unresolved D. V dropped 3 bases and J dropped 8 bases, with 8 bases sitting between them. CDR1 is MNHNS and CDR2 is SASEGT in the germline V gene. The CDR3 length is 12 residues. The CDR3 DNA reads as TGTGCCAGCAGTGATTCGGGCTATGAGCAGTTCTTC. It specifies CASSDSGYEQFF.

The chain has TRBV2 and TRBJ2-3, with 14 bases fitting TRBD2. The CDR3 contains 17 residues. Unmatched junction bases numbered 7, after V lost 6 bases and J lost 2 bases. Germline assignment: CDR1 SNHLY and CDR2 FYNNEI. The CDR3 bases are TGTGCCAGCAGACTCAGGACTAGCGGGGGGTTCACAGATACGCAGTATTTT. Translating gives CASRLRTSGGFTDTQYF. Full variable domain (remainder filled in from reference TRBV2 and TRBJ2-3): EPEVTQTPSHQVTQMGQEVILRCVPISNHLYFYWYRQILGQKVEFLVSFYNNEISEKSEIFDDQFSVERPDGSNFTLKIRSTKLEDSAMYFCASRLRTSGGFTDTQYFGPGTRLTVL.